Listed below are T cell receptor beta chains from one sample, sequenced in a study of cytomegalovirus exposure and HLA in healthy donors. Sequenced by immunoSEQ multiplex PCR; TCRdb stores in-frame clones only, minus some. The table includes 150,000 to 200,000 clones, about 72% detected once. Sequencing was performed on PBMCs. The receptors stem from a girl aged 5 to 17 in good health and CMV-seronegative. CDR3s leave out the opening cysteine and the closing phenylalanine or tryptophan. The listing skips clone size in some rows; elsewhere it reads once, few, many or a size class.

j_call: TRBJ1-5
clone_size: -
v_call: TRBV6-1
cdr3_aa: ASLFWGQSDQPQH

j_call: TRBJ2-1
clone_size: -
v_call: TRBV23-1
cdr3_aa: ASSQSDRVGNEQF

j_call: TRBJ2-1
clone_size: -
v_call: TRBV7-6
cdr3_aa: ASSMKRGPNNEQF

j_call: TRBJ2-1
clone_size: -
v_call: TRBV19
cdr3_aa: ASSQGSVYNEQF

j_call: TRBJ2-5
clone_size: -
v_call: TRBV5-6
cdr3_aa: ASSPGWPSETQY

j_call: TRBJ1-5
clone_size: -
v_call: TRBV6-1
cdr3_aa: ASTTIQGSQPQH

j_call: TRBJ1-2
clone_size: -
v_call: TRBV6-1
cdr3_aa: ASSEGGLDERYGYT

j_call: TRBJ1-6
clone_size: -
v_call: TRBV7-3
cdr3_aa: ASSLTGTGYDSPLH

j_call: TRBJ2-5
clone_size: -
v_call: TRBV5-4
cdr3_aa: ASSAGGHQETQY

j_call: TRBJ2-7
clone_size: -
v_call: TRBV4-1
cdr3_aa: ASSQFERNRGYEQY

j_call: TRBJ2-2
clone_size: -
v_call: TRBV4-1
cdr3_aa: ASSLQGKLF

j_call: TRBJ2-2
clone_size: -
v_call: TRBV15
cdr3_aa: ATSSDYSTGELF

j_call: TRBJ2-1
clone_size: -
v_call: TRBV5-1
cdr3_aa: ASSPGVDEQF

j_call: TRBJ1-1
clone_size: -
v_call: TRBV11-2
cdr3_aa: ASSEQGVTEAF

j_call: TRBJ2-5
clone_size: -
v_call: TRBV6-5
cdr3_aa: ASKLAGEIQETQY

j_call: TRBJ2-5
clone_size: -
v_call: TRBV7-6
cdr3_aa: ASSSRLAGRQETQY

j_call: TRBJ2-5
clone_size: -
v_call: TRBV10-3
cdr3_aa: AISDPRDSDQETQY

j_call: TRBJ1-4
clone_size: few
v_call: TRBV7-9
cdr3_aa: ASSLVSSNEKLF

j_call: TRBJ2-2
clone_size: -
v_call: TRBV4-2
cdr3_aa: ASSQAGVTGELF

j_call: TRBJ1-4
clone_size: few
v_call: TRBV7-6
cdr3_aa: ASSFGVNEKLF

j_call: TRBJ1-6
clone_size: -
v_call: TRBV5-4
cdr3_aa: ASSFEVAPLH

j_call: TRBJ1-1
clone_size: -
v_call: TRBV6-1
cdr3_aa: ASSEVDRNTEAF